This is a list of T cell receptor beta chains from one sample in a study of beta chain features in type 1 diabetes. Measured with immunoSEQ multiplex PCR; TCRdb has only the in-frame clones, and not every one. The sample lists about 330,000 clones, roughly 11% seen once, with 0.015% to 0.02% in the top ten. Sequencing was performed on naive CD4+ T cells from blood. These receptors were obtained from a woman aged 25-40 years in good health. Both conserved end residues are part of each CDR3. A D gene is named only where the DNA matches it firmly. Size tells how often a clone was seen (once, few, many) or the class of an expanded clone, and some rows leave it out.

j_call | clone_size | v_call | d_call | cdr3_aa | cdr3_nt
TRBJ2-5 | NA | TRBV6-1 | NA | CASTPTGVGETQYF | TGTGCCAGCACCCCAACCGGGGTGGGAGAGACCCAGTACTTC
TRBJ2-7 | NA | TRBV28 | NA | CASRADTAEQYF | TGTGCCAGCAGAGCTGACACGGCCGAGCAGTACTTC
TRBJ1-1 | NA | TRBV7-2 | TRBD1 | CASSLRQGNTEAFF | TGTGCCAGCAGCCTAAGACAGGGGAACACTGAAGCTTTCTTT
TRBJ2-7 | NA | TRBV28 | TRBD1 | CASSEAVQGAGEQYF | TGTGCCAGCAGTGAAGCCGTACAGGGGGCCGGCGAGCAGTACTTC
TRBJ1-1 | NA | TRBV7-2 | TRBD1 | CASSQGQGRNTEAFF | TGTGCCAGCAGCCAAGGACAGGGGCGAAACACTGAAGCTTTCTTT
TRBJ2-4 | many | TRBV29-1 | TRBD1 | CSVTATGLGKNIQYF | TGCAGCGTCACCGCGACAGGGCTGGGCAAAAACATTCAGTACTTC
TRBJ2-2 | NA | TRBV28 | NA | CASRRTRANTGELFF | TGTGCCAGCAGGAGGACACGCGCGAACACCGGGGAGCTGTTTTTT
TRBJ2-1 | few | TRBV4-3 | NA | CASSQDVNSYYNEQFF | TGCGCCAGCAGCCAAGATGTGAACAGTTACTACAATGAGCAGTTCTTC
TRBJ2-1 | few | TRBV28 | NA | CASRTYNEQFF | TGTGCCAGCAGGACTTACAATGAGCAGTTCTTC
TRBJ1-4 | few | TRBV29-1 | NA | CSGRGGGEKLFF | TGCAGCGGTCGTGGGGGGGGTGAAAAACTGTTTTTT
TRBJ2-7 | NA | TRBV2 | NA | CASLDFYEQYF | TGTGCCAGCCTCGACTTCTACGAGCAGTACTTC
TRBJ2-7 | few | TRBV29-1 | NA | CSVRVDSYEQYF | TGCAGCGTTAGAGTAGATTCCTACGAGCAGTACTTC
TRBJ2-7 | few | TRBV2 | NA | CASSVSRSTYEQYF | TGTGCCAGCAGTGTTAGCCGTTCCACCTACGAGCAGTACTTC
TRBJ2-7 | NA | TRBV11-2 | NA | CASSLDFSEQYF | TGTGCCAGCAGCTTAGATTTCAGCGAGCAGTACTTC
TRBJ2-3 | few | TRBV7-2 | NA | CASSLALMVSTDTQYF | TGTGCCAGCAGCTTAGCGCTAATGGTCTCCACAGATACGCAGTATTTT
TRBJ2-7 | few | TRBV19 | TRBD2 | CAGRTSGNDEQYF | TGTGCCGGGCGGACTAGCGGGAACGACGAGCAGTACTTC
TRBJ2-1 | few | TRBV7-2 | NA | CASSWSGPYNEQFF | TGTGCCAGCAGCTGGAGCGGGCCTTACAATGAGCAGTTCTTC